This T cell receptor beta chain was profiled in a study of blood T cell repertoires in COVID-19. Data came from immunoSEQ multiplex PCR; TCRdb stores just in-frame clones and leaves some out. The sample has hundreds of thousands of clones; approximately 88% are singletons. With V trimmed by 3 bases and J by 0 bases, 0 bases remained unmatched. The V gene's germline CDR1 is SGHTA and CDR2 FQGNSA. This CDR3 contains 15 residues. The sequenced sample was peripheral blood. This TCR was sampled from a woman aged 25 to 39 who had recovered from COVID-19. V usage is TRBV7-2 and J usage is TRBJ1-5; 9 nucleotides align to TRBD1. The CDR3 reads CASSLTGGSNQPQHF. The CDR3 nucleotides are TGTGCCAGCAGCTTGACAGGGGGTAGCAATCAGCCCCAGCATTTT.